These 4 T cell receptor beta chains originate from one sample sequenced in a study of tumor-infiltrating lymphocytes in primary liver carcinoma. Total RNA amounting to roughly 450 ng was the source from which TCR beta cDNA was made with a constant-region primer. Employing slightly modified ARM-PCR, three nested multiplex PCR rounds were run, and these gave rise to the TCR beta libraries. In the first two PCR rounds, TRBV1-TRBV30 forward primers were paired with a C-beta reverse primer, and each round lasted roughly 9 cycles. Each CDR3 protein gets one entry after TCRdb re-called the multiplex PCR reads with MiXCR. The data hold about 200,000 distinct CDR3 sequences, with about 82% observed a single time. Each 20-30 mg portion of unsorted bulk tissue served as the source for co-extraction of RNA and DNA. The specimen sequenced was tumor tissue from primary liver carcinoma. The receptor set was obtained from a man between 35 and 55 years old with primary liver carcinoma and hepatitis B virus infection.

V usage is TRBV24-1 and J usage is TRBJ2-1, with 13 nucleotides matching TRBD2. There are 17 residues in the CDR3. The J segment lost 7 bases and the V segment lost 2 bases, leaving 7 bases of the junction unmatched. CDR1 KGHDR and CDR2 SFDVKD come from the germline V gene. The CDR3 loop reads CATSDSFETSGRNEQFF. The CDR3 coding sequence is TGTGCCACCAGTGATTCTTTCGAGACTAGCGGGAGGAATGAGCAGTTCTTC.

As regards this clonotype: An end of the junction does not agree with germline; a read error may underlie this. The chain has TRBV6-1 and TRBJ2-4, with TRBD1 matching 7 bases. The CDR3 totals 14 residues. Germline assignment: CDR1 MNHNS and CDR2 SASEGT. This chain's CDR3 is CASRDRLAENIQYF. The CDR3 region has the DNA TGTGCCAGCAGGGACAGGTTAGCCGAAAACATTCAATACTTC.

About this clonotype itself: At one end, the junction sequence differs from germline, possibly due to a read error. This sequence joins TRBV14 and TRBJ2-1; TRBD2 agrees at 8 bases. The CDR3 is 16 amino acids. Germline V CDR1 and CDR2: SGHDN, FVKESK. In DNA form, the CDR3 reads TGTGCAAGCAATGCCGTAGCGGGATGGGTAAACAATGAGCATTTCTTC. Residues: CASNAVAGWVNNEHFF.

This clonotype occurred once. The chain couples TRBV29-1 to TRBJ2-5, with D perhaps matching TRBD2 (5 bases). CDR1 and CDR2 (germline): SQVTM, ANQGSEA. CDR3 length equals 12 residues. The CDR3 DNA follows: TGCTACGTTCTGACAAGCGGAGAGACCCAGTACTTC. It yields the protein CYVLTSGETQYF.